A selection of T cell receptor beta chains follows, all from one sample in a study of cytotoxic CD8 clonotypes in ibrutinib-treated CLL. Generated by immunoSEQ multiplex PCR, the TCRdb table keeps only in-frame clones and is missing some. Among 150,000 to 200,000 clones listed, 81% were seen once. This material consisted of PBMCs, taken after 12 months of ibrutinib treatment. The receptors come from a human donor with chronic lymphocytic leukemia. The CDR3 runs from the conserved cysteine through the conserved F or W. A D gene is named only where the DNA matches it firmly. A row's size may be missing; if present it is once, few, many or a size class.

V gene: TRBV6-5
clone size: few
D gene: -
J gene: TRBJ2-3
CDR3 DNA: TGTGCCAGCAGTTACAATCAGTTCACAGATACGCAGTATTTT
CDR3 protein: CASSYNQFTDTQYF

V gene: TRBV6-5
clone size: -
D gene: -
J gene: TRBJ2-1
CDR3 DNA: TGTGCCAGCGGGCGTCGGGCGGGACCGTACAATGAGCAGTTCTTC
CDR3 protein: CASGRRAGPYNEQFF

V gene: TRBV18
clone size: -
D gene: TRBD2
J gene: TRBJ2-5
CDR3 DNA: TGTGCCAGCTCACCAAGGCAACTAGCGGACCAAGAGACCCAGTACTTC
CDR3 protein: CASSPRQLADQETQYF

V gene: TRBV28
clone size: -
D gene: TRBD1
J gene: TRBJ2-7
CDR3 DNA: TGTGCCAGCAGCTTACAGGGGGGCGAGCAGTACTTC
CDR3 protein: CASSLQGGEQYF

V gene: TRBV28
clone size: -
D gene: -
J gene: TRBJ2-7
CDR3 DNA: TGTGCCAGCAGGCGGCAGGGTGGTTACGAGCAGTACTTC
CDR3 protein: CASRRQGGYEQYF

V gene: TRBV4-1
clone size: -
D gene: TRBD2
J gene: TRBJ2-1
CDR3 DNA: TGCGCCAGCAGCCAAAGATTCGGCACTAGCGGGTTCCATGAGCAGTTCTTC
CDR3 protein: CASSQRFGTSGFHEQFF

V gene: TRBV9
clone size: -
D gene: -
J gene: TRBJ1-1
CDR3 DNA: TGTGCCAGCAGTCCCGGGCCCACAAACACTGAAGCTTTCTTT
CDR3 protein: CASSPGPTNTEAFF

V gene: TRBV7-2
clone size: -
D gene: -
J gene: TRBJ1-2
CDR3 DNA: TGTGCCAGCAGCCCTCGGACACCCTATGGCTACACCTTC
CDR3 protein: CASSPRTPYGYTF

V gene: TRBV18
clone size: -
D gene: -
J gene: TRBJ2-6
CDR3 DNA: TGTGCCAGCTCACCAAAAACAGGGACTGGGGCCAACGTCCTGACTTTC
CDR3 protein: CASSPKTGTGANVLTF

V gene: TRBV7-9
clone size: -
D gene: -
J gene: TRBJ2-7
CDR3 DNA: TGTGCCAGCAGCTTAACGCAGGGGTCCTTCCACGAGCAGTACTTC
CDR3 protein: CASSLTQGSFHEQYF

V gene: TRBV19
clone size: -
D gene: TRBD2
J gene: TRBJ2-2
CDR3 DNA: TGTGCCAGTAGTATTGGGGAGGCCGGGGGGACCGGGGAGCTGTTTTTT
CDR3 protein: CASSIGEAGGTGELFF

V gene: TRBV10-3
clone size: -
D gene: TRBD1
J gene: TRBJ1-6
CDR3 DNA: TGTGCCATCAGGAACCAACAGGGGCCTGCGAATTCACCCCTCCACTTT
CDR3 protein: CAIRNQQGPANSPLHF

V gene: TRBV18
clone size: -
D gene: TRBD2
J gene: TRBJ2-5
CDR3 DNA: TGTGCCAGCTCACCACCGACTAGCGGGGGCTCAGAGACCCAGTACTTC
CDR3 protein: CASSPPTSGGSETQYF

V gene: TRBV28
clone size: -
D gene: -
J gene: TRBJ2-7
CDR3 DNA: TGTGCCAGCAGTTTAGCCCCCTACGAGCAGTACTTC
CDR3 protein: CASSLAPYEQYF

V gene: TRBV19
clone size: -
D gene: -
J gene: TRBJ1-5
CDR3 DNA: TGTGCCAGTAAATCCCAGGTGATGGGCAATCAGCCCCAGCATTTT
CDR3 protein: CASKSQVMGNQPQHF

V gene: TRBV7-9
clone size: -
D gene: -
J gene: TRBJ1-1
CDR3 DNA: TGCGCCAGCAGCCAAGACGTGTTTGGGGACACTGAAGCTTTCTTT
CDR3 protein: CASSQDVFGDTEAFF